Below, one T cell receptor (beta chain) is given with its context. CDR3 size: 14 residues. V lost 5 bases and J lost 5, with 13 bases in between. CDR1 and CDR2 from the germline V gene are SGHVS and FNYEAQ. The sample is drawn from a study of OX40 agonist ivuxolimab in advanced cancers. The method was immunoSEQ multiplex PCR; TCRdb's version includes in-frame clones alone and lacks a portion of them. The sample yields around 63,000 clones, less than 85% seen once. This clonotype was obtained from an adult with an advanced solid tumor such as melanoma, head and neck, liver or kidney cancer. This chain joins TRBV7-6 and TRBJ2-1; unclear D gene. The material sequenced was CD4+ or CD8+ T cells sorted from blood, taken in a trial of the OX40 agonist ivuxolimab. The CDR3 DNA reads TGTGCCAGCAGCCGATTCGACCGGGACAATGAGCAGTTCTTC. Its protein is CASSRFDRDNEQFF.